The TCR beta chain described here comes from a study of spatial heterogeneity in lung cancer (dated by TCRdb to the late 2010s). Study-wide context: The donors were more than 60 patients from the lung TRACERx cohort who had early-stage, untreated non-small cell lung cancer. In non-small cell lung cancer, the study quantitatively compared TCR alpha and beta repertoires across several tumor regions, matched nontumor lung, and blood. Nonsynonymous mutation counts, determined by whole-exome sequencing of tumor tissue, were related to features of the TCR repertoire. Follow-up PBMC samples were sequenced whenever the samples were available, and the median time to follow-up was roughly two years after resection. In the raw uncorrected reads, each unique combination of TCR and UMI appeared more than ten times on average. Both alpha and beta chains were TCR-sequenced in samples taken at surgery, namely 220 tumor regions, around 64 matched nontumor lung samples and 56 PBMC samples. More beta-chain than alpha-chain transcripts were consistently detected, likely reflecting higher beta-chain transcript abundance. Results the study describes overall, beyond this receptor: Confirming at a functional level the hypothesis that regional TCRs recognize regional mutations was considered to require additional single-cell paired TCR alpha and beta sequencing. Ubiquitous expanded tumor TCRs were detected in blood more often at tumor resection than at routine follow-up. Only 11 to 15 patients were included in the comparisons of baseline and follow-up blood repertoires.

The method behind the library was 5' RACE. TCRdb lists the instrument as NextSeq 500. To allow correction of PCR and sequencing errors, the TCR library protocol tagged every TCR cDNA molecule with a unique molecular identifier. The source study handled its data this way. TCR identification, UMI-based error correction and CDR3 extraction were all carried out with Decombinator tools. Expanded TCRs were defined as those above a frequency of 2 per 1,000, corresponding to the top 1% of the tumor frequency distribution. Renyi diversity was computed with the R vegan package after each repertoire had been subsampled 100 times to 5,000 TCRs. To build CDR3 similarity networks, amino acid triplet string-kernel similarity was used, and CDR3s were connected when their pairwise similarity was above 0.82. TCRdb reran the public reads through fastp at Q25 and MiXCR, keeping productive beta chains. Rows are unified per CDR3 protein, each entry keeping the most common DNA and genes. TCRdb's processing, not the authors', yielded these V and J calls. This sample has tens of thousands of distinct CDR3 sequences in its table, and roughly 7.4% of those were observed once. The ten biggest clones cover approximately 35% of the sample.

CDR1 and CDR2, looked up from the germline V gene, are SGHTA and FQGNSA. V is cut by 7 bases and J by 11 bases, and the space between the germline ends is 20 bases. From cysteine to phenylalanine, the CDR3 is 13 amino acids long. The kept DNA is CDR3 alone, 39 bases in frame from the first base. At least ten counts were recorded for this clonotype. Its antigen is currently not known. Per-nucleotide qualities are absent, and no much larger clonotype sits a single base away. Reading the label with the study, this specimen's time point is: blood at routine non-recurrence follow-up after resection. For TCR sequencing, whole RNA was extracted from tumor and nontumor lung tissue, or from cryopreserved PBMC samples, and no cell sorting was done. A patient was chosen for TCR sequencing only when enough RNA was available from at least two tumor regions.

The source of this sequence is a female donor with early-stage non-small cell lung cancer. The sequences come from PBMCs, collected at follow-up. The V and J segments used are TRBV7-2 and TRBJ1-1; the D gene is perhaps TRBD1, from 5 matching bases. The encoded CDR3 is CASTLRDLTKAFF. The DNA sequence is given as TGTGCCAGCACCCTAAGGGACCTCACGAAGGCTTTCTTT.